This T cell receptor beta chain is from a study of cytotoxic CD8 clonotypes in ibrutinib-treated CLL. The CDR3 has 12 residues. Trimming removed 7 bases at V and 7 bases at J, with 14 bases between. Germline CDR1 GTSNPN, CDR2 SVGIG (reference sequence). The table lists this clone with a few counts. Its antigen is as yet unknown. Study-level results: Public clonotypes proved infrequent, and on treatment they shrank or remained steady.

Some clones are missing from TCRdb's copy, which holds only in-frame ones; the method was immunoSEQ multiplex PCR. The profile shows 130,000 to 150,000 clones, about four fifths of them singletons. The J gene is TRBJ2-1, the V gene TRBV30; TRBD2 is a possible D gene (6 bases). The specimen was PBMCs, collected after 12 months of ibrutinib treatment. The clonotype was recovered from a human donor with chronic lymphocytic leukemia. For the CDR3, the DNA is TGTGCCTCCCGTGGGGACTTAAATGAGCAGTTCTTC. Its translation is CASRGDLNEQFF.